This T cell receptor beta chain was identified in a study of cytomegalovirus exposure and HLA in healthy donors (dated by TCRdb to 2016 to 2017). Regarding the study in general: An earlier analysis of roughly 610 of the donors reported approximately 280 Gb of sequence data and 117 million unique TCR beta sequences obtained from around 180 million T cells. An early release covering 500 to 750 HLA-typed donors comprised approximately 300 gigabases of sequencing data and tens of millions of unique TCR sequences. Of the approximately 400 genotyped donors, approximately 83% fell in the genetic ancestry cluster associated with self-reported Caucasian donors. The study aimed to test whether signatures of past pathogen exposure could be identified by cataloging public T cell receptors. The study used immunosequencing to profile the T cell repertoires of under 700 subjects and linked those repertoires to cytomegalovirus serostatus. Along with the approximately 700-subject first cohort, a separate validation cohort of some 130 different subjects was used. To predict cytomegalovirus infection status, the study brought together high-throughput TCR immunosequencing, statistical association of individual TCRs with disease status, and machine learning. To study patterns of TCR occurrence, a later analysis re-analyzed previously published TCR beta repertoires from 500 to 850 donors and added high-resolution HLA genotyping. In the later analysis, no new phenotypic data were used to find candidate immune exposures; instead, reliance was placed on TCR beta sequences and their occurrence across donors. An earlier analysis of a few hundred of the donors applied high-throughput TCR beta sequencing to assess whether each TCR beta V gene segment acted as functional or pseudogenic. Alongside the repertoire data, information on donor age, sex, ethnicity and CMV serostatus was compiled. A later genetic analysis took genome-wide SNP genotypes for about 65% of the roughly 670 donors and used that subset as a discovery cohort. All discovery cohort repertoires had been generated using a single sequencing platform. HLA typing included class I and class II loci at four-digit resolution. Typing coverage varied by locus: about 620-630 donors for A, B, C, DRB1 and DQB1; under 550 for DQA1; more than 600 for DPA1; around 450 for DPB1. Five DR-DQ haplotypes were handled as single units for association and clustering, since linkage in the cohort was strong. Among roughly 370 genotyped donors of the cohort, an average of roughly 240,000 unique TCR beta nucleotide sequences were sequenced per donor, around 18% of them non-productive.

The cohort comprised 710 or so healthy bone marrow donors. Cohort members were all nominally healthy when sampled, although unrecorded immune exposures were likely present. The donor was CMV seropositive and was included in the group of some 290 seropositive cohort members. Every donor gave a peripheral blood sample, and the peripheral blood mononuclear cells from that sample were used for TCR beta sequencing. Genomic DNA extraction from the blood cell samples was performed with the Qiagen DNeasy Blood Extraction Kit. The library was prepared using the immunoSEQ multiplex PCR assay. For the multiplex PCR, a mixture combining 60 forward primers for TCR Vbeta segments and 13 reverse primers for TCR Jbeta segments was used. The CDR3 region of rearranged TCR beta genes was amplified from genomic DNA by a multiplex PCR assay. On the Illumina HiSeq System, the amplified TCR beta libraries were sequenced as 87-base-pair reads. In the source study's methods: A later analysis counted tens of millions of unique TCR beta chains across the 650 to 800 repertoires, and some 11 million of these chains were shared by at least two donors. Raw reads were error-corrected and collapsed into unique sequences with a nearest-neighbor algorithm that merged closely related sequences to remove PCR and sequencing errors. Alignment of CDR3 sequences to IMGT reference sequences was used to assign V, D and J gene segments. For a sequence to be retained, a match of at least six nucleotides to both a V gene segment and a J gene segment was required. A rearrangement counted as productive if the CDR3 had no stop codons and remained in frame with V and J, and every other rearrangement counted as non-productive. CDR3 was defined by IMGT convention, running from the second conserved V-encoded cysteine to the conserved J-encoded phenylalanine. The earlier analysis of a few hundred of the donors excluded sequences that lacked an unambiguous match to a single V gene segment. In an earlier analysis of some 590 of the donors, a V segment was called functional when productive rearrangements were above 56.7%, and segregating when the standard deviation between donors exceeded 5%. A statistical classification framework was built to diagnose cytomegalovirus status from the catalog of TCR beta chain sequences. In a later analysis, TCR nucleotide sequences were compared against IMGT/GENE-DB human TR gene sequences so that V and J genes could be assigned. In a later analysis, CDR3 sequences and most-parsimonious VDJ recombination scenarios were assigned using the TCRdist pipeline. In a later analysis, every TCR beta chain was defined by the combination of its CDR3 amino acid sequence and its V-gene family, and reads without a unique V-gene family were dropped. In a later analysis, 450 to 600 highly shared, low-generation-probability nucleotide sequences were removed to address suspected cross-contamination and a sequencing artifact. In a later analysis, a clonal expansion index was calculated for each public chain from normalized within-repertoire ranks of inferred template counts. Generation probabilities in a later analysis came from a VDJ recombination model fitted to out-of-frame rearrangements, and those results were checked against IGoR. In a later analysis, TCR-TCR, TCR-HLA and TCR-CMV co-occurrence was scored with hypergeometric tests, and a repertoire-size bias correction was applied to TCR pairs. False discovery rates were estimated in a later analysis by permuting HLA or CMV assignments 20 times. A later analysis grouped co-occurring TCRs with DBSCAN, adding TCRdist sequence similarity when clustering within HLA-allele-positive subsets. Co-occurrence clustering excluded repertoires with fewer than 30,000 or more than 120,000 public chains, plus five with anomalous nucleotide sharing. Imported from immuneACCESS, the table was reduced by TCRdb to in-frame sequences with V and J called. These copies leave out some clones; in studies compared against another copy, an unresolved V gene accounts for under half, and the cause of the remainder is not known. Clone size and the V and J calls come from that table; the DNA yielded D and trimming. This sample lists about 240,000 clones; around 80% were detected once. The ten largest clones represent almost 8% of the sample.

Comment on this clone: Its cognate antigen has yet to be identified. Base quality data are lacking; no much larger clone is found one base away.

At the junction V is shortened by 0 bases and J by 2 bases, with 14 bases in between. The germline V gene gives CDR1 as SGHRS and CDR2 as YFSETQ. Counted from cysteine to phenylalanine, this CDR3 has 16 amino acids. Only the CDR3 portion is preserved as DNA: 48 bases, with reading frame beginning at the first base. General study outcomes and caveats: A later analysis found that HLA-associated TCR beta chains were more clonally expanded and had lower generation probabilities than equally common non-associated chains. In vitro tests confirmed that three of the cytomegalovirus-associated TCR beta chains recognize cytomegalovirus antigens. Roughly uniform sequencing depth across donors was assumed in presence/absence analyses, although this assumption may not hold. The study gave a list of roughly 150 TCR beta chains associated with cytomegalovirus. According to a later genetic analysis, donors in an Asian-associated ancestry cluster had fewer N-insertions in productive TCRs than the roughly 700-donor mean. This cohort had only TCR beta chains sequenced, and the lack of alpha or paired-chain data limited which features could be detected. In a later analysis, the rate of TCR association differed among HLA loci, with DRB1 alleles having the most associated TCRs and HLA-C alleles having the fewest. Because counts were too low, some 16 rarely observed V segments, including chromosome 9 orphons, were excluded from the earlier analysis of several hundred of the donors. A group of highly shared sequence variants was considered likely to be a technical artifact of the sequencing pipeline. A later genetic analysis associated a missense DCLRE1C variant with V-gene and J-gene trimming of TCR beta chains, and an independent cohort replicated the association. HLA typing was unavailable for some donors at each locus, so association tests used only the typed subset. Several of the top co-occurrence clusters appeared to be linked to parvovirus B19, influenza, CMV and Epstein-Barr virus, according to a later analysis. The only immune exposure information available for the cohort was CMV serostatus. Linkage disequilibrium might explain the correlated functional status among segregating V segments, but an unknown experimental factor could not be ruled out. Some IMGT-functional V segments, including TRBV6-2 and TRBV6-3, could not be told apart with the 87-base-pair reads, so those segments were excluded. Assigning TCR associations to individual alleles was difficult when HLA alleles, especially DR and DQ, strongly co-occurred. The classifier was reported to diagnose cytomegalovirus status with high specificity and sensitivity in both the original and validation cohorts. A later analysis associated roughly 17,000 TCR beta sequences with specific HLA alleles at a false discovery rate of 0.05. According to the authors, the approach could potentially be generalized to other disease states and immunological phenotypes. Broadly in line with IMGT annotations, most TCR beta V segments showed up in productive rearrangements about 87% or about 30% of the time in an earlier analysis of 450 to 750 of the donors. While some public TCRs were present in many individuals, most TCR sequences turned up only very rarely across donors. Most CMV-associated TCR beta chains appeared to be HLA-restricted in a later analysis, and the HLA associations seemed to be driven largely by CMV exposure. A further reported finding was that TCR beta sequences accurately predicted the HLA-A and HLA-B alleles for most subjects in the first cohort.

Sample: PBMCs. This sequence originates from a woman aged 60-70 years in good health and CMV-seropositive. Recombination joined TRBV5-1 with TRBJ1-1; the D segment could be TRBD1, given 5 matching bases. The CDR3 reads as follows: CASSLDGQGGNTEAFF. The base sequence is TGCGCCAGCAGCTTGGACGGTCAGGGCGGTAACACTGAAGCTTTCTTT.